The next 24 T cell receptor beta chains were all read from a single sample in a study of siplizumab effects on memory and regulatory T cells. Assay: immunoSEQ multiplex PCR; the TCRdb copy retains only in-frame clones and omits some. The sample lists 65,000 to 85,000 clones; about 92% were seen once. The sample was CD8+ T cells sorted from blood. All receptors come from a human donor in good health.

Here the CDR3 reads CASSQDTGGTDTQYF. The CDR3 DNA reads TGCGCCAGCAGCCAAGATACTGGGGGCACAGATACGCAGTATTTT. V is TRBV4-3 and J is TRBJ2-3; no clear D gene. Germline V gene sequence: CDR1 LGHNA, CDR2 YSLEER. CDR3 length: 15 residues. V gave up 0 bases and J gave up 1 base, with 8 bases separating them.

By its share, this clone is medium-sized. This chain links TRBV19 with TRBJ1-2; D unclear. Trimming stripped 8 bases from V and 2 bases from J, with 15 bases between. The CDR3 contains 14 residues. CDR1 and CDR2 from the germline V gene are LNHDA and SQIVND (reference sequence). The CDR3 DNA reads TGTGCCAGTGGGAATCGAGACGGAAACTATGGCTACACCTTC. This translates into CASGNRDGNYGYTF.

The chain is built from TRBV10-2 and TRBJ1-5; no clear D. Trimming removed 6 bases at V and 0 bases at J, with 9 bases between. Germline CDR1 and CDR2: WSHSY and SAAADI. This CDR3 spans 14 amino acids. The CDR3 loop is CASSEEYSNQPQHF. The CDR3 DNA follows: TGCGCCAGCAGCGAAGAATATAGCAATCAGCCCCAGCATTTT.

This chain links TRBV7-2 with TRBJ2-3, with TRBD2 matching 7 bases. The trim removed 5 bases at V and 4 bases at J, leaving 9 bases unmatched. Germline CDR1 SGHTA, CDR2 FQGNSA. This CDR3 has 15 residues. The DNA for the CDR3 is TGTGCCAGCAGCCTAACTAGCGCCTGGGCAGATACGCAGTATTTT. Translating gives CASSLTSAWADTQYF.

This clone appeared once. The gene calls are TRBV11-2 and TRBJ2-7; D remains ambiguous. V gave up 6 bases and J gave up 0 bases, with 12 bases separating them. CDR3 size: 14 residues. Germline values: CDR1 SGHAT, CDR2 FQNNGV. The CDR3 reads CASRGVLSSYEQYF. For the CDR3, the DNA is TGTGCCAGCAGGGGTGTGCTTAGCTCCTACGAGCAGTACTTC.

The V and J genes are TRBV27 and TRBJ2-7, with D possibly matching TRBD1 (6 bases). There are 15 residues in the CDR3. The ends were cut back, 1 base at V and 2 bases at J, with 12 bases in the middle. CDR1 and CDR2 (germline): MNHEY, SMNVEV (reference sequence). The CDR3 reads CASSLCRGTPYEQYF. The DNA of the CDR3 is TGTGCCAGCAGTTTATGCAGGGGTACCCCCTACGAGCAGTACTTC.

V is TRBV29-1 and J is TRBJ2-1, with D perhaps matching TRBD2 (5 bases). CDR1 is SQVTM and CDR2 is ANQGSEA in the germline V gene. With 4 bases removed from V and 8 bases from J, the gap between germline ends came to 24 bases. CDR3 size: 16 residues. CDR3 residues: CSVGDLSSSRADEQFF. The CDR3 DNA is TGCAGCGTTGGGGATCTCAGTTCCTCCCGAGCGGATGAGCAGTTCTTC.

The chain uses TRBV11-2 and TRBJ2-7; 7 bases are shared with TRBD1. The CDR3 extends over 14 amino acids. The V gene's germline CDR1 is SGHAT and CDR2 FQNNGV. V gave up 6 bases and J gave up 3 bases; unmatched junction bases: 8. CDR3 amino acids: CASSPTGSNYEQYF. CDR3 sequence (DNA): TGTGCCAGCAGTCCGACAGGGAGCAACTACGAGCAGTACTTC. Filled out from reference TRBV11-2 and TRBJ2-7, the complete variable domain reads EAGVAQSPRYKIIEKRQSVAFWCNPISGHATLYWYQQILGQGPKLLIQFQNNGVVDDSQLPKDRFSAERLKGVDSTLKIQPAKLEDSAVYLCASSPTGSNYEQYFGPGTRLTVT.

This clone has just one count. The rearrangement joins TRBV11-2 to TRBJ2-1; weak D call: TRBD2 (5 bases). The length of the CDR3 is 13 residues. Trimming stripped 7 bases from V and 6 bases from J, with 13 bases between. From germline, CDR1 is SGHAT and CDR2 FQNNGV. The CDR3 DNA follows: TGTGCCAGCACCGGACTGCTCCCCAATGAGCAGTTCTTC. This codes for CASTGLLPNEQFF.

The chain employs TRBV4-1 and TRBJ2-7; D uncertain. Trimming removed 1 base from V and 3 bases from J, with 10 bases in between. Germline V gene sequence: CDR1 MGHRA, CDR2 YSYEKL. The CDR3 runs to 14 residues. Here the CDR3 DNA reads TGCGCCAGCAGCCAAGGCACACAGCTCTACGAGCAGTACTTC. It specifies CASSQGTQLYEQYF.

J is TRBJ2-1 and V is TRBV5-4; 7 positions match TRBD1. Germline values: CDR1 SGHNT, CDR2 YYREEE (reference sequence). The junction had 3 bases not matched to a gene; V was cut back by 0 bases and J by 0 bases. This CDR3 region has 16 residues. CDR3 loop: CASSLVGQASYNEQFF. Here the CDR3 DNA reads TGTGCCAGCAGCTTGGTAGGACAGGCCTCCTACAATGAGCAGTTCTTC.

The rearrangement uses TRBV21-1 and TRBJ1-4; TRBD1 is taken as the D call from the table, unchecked against the DNA. TRBV21-1 is flagged as a pseudogene. CDR3 length equals 15 residues. CDR3 protein: CASSKIQVVTEKLFF. Written as DNA, the CDR3 is TGTGCCAGCAGCAAGATACAGGTAGTAACCGAAAAACTGTTTTTT.

Only a few counts were recorded for this clone. V and J are TRBV13 and TRBJ2-1, with D tentatively TRBD2 (5 bases). Per the germline V gene, CDR1 is PRHDT and CDR2 is FYEKMQ (reference sequence). With 3 bases removed from V and 9 bases from J, the gap between germline ends came to 15 bases. This CDR3 is built from 14 residues. As DNA, the CDR3 is TGTGCCAGCAGCTTGTTCGGGAATGGAGGTGAGCAGTTCTTC. Translated: CASSLFGNGGEQFF. The full variable domain, in which reference TRBV13 and TRBJ2-1 provide the parts outside the CDR3, is AAGVIQSPRHLIKEKRETATLKCYPIPRHDTVYWYQQGPGQDPQFLISFYEKMQSDKGSIPDRFSAQQFSDYHSELNMSSLELGDSALYFCASSLFGNGGEQFFGPGTRLTVL.

The chain carries TRBV6-5 and TRBJ2-2; TRBD2 is a possible D gene (5 bases). The CDR3 covers 14 residues. V lost 8 bases and J lost 5, with 15 bases in between. Looked up from germline, CDR1 is MNHEY and CDR2 is SVGAGI. This CDR3 is CASYEGTGTGELFF. CDR3 nucleotide sequence: TGTGCCAGCTATGAGGGCACGGGGACCGGGGAGCTGTTTTTT.

The chain recombines TRBV28 with TRBJ2-2; D could derive from TRBD1 or TRBD2 (6 bases each). Germline values: CDR1 MDHEN, CDR2 SYDVKM. The CDR3 extends over 15 amino acids. Trimming took 3 bases from V and 8 from J, leaving 16 bases between them. Here the CDR3 DNA reads TGTGCCAGCAGTTTGAGGGGGGTCCGGTCTGGGGAGCTGTTTTTT. Protein product: CASSLRGVRSGELFF.

The V call is TRBV5-5, the J call TRBJ2-3; D is ambiguous. The germline gives CDR1 SGHKS, CDR2 YYEKEE (reference sequence). Trimming removed 4 bases at V and 0 bases at J, with 3 bases between. CDR3 size: 12 residues. CDR3 sequence reads: CASSQSTDTQYF. Here the CDR3 DNA reads TGTGCCAGCAGCCAAAGCACAGATACGCAGTATTTT. Filled out from reference TRBV5-5 and TRBJ2-3, the complete variable domain reads DAGVTQSPTHLIKTRGQQVTLRCSPISGHKSVSWYQQVLGQGPQFIFQYYEKEERGRGNFPDRFSARQFPNYSSELNVNALLLGDSALYLCASSQSTDTQYFGPGTRLTVL.

V gene TRBV27 combines with J gene TRBJ2-1; D is possibly TRBD2 (6 bases). V was pared by 6 bases and J by 3 bases, with 15 bases between. The length of the CDR3 is 15 residues. The germline V gene has CDR1 MNHEY and CDR2 SMNVEV (reference sequence). The CDR3 reads CASRLGSSGYNEQFF. As DNA, the CDR3 is TGTGCCAGCAGGTTGGGAAGTAGCGGCTACAATGAGCAGTTCTTC.

V is TRBV29-1 and J is TRBJ2-1; D might be TRBD1 or TRBD2, each matching 5 bases. The CDR3 totals 11 residues. Germline CDR1 reads SQVTM; CDR2 reads ANQGSEA. V dropped 6 bases and J dropped 9 bases, with 12 bases sitting between them. The DNA for the CDR3 is TGCAGCGTAACGGAGAGGGGTGAGCAGTTCTTC. It specifies CSVTERGEQFF.

The chain is built from TRBV27 and TRBJ2-3, with TRBD2 matching over 11 bases. V was pared by 7 bases and J by 5 bases, with 8 bases of the junction left unmatched. From germline, CDR1 is MNHEY and CDR2 SMNVEV (reference sequence). The CDR3 loop spans 15 amino acids. In DNA form, the CDR3 reads TGTGCCAGCATTCTTAGCGGGGGGGCAAAAGATACGCAGTATTTT. It codes for CASILSGGAKDTQYF.

V gene TRBV10-1 combines with J gene TRBJ2-5, with 9 bases fitting TRBD2. The V and J ends lost 1 base and 1 base, in that order; junction bases with no gene match: 7. The CDR3 has 17 amino acids. Germline V lookup: CDR1 WNHNN, CDR2 SYGVQD (reference sequence). The CDR3 sequence is CASSEFGAGGPQETQYF. The CDR3, as DNA: TGCGCCAGCAGTGAGTTCGGAGCGGGGGGCCCCCAAGAGACCCAGTACTTC.

The rearrangement joins TRBV5-6 to TRBJ2-5, with a tentative D call TRBD1 (5 bases). Germline V gene lookup returns CDR1 SGHDT and CDR2 YYEEEE. This CDR3 has 14 amino acids. V lost 2 bases to trimming and J lost 4 bases, with 12 bases between them. DNA for the CDR3: TGTGCCAGCAGCTTTATAGGGGCAGGAGAGACCCAGTACTTC. Protein product: CASSFIGAGETQYF.

This chain connects TRBV15 to TRBJ2-1; unclear D gene. The CDR3 loop spans 13 amino acids. Germline lookup yields CDR1 LNHNV and CDR2 YYDKDF (reference sequence). The V end was cut by 1 base, the J end by 3 bases, with 4 bases between. The CDR3 sequence is CATSRGDYNEQFF. Written as DNA, the CDR3 is TGTGCCACCAGCAGAGGGGACTACAATGAGCAGTTCTTC.

This chain uses TRBV2 with TRBJ2-1, with 10 bases aligning to TRBD2. The germline V gene has CDR1 SNHLY and CDR2 FYNNEI. J was trimmed by 6 bases and V by 10 bases; bases with no gene match: 6. This CDR3 contains 13 residues. The CDR3 nucleotides read TGTGCCACCTTAGCGGGGGGAACCAATGAGCAGTTCTTC. Residues: CATLAGGTNEQFF.

The chain recombines TRBV5-6 with TRBJ1-2; D remains ambiguous. The CDR3 totals 16 residues. Per the germline V gene, CDR1 is SGHDT and CDR2 is YYEEEE. V lost 4 bases and J 2 bases, leaving 18 bases between the germline ends. CDR3 residues: CASSPATGVPNYGYTF. In nucleotides, the CDR3 is TGTGCCAGCAGCCCCGCAACCGGGGTCCCGAACTATGGCTACACCTTC.